There are a few counts of the clone carrying this TCR beta chain. This entry is derived from a study of T cell responses to AZD1222 COVID-19 vaccine. The germline V and J ends were trimmed by 8 bases and 0 bases, with 11 bases remaining between them. The germline gives CDR1 MNHEY, CDR2 SVGAGI. The CDR3 extends over 15 amino acids. The data were produced by immunoSEQ multiplex PCR, yet TCRdb's version contains in-frame clones alone and is incomplete. The sample consists of about 90,000 clones, under 95% of them appearing once. Sequenced here: peripheral blood, sampled on day 0 of MenACWY control vaccination. The gene calls are TRBV6-5 and TRBJ1-6; D remains unclear. The clonotype comes from an adult in good health. DNA for the CDR3: TGTGCCAGCGCTCCAGAGATCTCCTATAATTCACCCCTCCACTTT. This sequence encodes CASAPEISYNSPLHF.